Presented here are 16 T cell receptor beta chains from one specimen sequenced in a study of T cells after posttransplantation cyclophosphamide. Clones were read by immunoSEQ multiplex PCR, and TCRdb kept only the in-frame ones, dropping some. The data show 24,000 or so clones, with none appearing a single time. The sequenced sample consisted of PBMCs. The source is a woman aged 45-65 years in good health, CMV-negative, and a related stem cell transplant donor.

This clone occurred many times. V is TRBV5-5 and J is TRBJ1-2, with D hard to call. Germline CDR1 SGHKS, CDR2 YYEKEE (reference sequence). This CDR3 comprises 15 residues. V lost 0 bases to trimming and J lost 4 bases, with 13 bases between them. CDR3 residues: CASSLVQADVYGYTF. DNA for the CDR3: TGTGCCAGCAGCTTGGTGCAGGCCGATGTCTATGGCTACACCTTC.

This clone came up many times. The chain couples TRBV10-3 to TRBJ1-4; perhaps TRBD1 as D (6 bases). The CDR3 runs 17 residues. Trimming cost V 3 bases and J 4 bases, with 18 bases left between them. Germline-derived CDR1 and CDR2 are ENHRY and SYGVKD. Written as DNA, the CDR3 is TGTGCCATCAGTGACCCCTCGGGGGGCGGTGGTAATGAAAAACTGTTTTTT. This gives the protein CAISDPSGGGGNEKLFF.

This clone was seen repeatedly, ten times or more. The V gene is TRBV2, the J gene TRBJ2-3; weak D call: TRBD2 (7 bases). The CDR3 runs to 15 residues. Deletions cut 0 bases from V and 2 bases from J, with 9 bases between. From germline, CDR1 is SNHLY and CDR2 FYNNEI. The DNA of the CDR3 is TGTGCCAGCAGTGAAGCCGGGGGGCCCACAGATACGCAGTATTTT. This gives the protein CASSEAGGPTDTQYF.

This clone was found many times. This chain joins TRBV7-2 and TRBJ1-5; D possibly corresponds to TRBD1 (5 bases). Germline CDR1 is SGHTA and CDR2 is FQGNSA. This CDR3 has 13 amino acids. Trimming removed 5 bases at V and 7 bases at J, with 12 bases between. CDR3 amino acids: CASSPRGDQPQHF. Here the CDR3 DNA reads TGTGCCAGCAGCCCCCGGGGGGACCAGCCCCAGCATTTT.

This clone was counted many times. J is TRBJ2-1 and V is TRBV2, with TRBD2 matching 12 bases. Germline V gene data show CDR1 as SNHLY and CDR2 as FYNNEI. The CDR3 sequence is 18 residues long. Trimming at V came to 6 bases and at J to 0 bases, leaving 9 bases not matched to a gene. CDR3 sequence (DNA): TGTGCCAGCAGCCTGGTGACTAGCGGGGGCCCCTCCTACAATGAGCAGTTCTTC. This sequence encodes CASSLVTSGGPSYNEQFF.

The table lists this clone with many counts. The chain is built from TRBV21-1 and TRBJ2-6; TRBD2 is the table's D call and was not checked against the DNA. TRBV21-1 is a listed pseudogene. CDR3 length: 13 residues. The CDR3: CASPYSGANVLTF. CDR3 in DNA: TGTGCCAGCCCCTACTCTGGGGCCAACGTCCTGACTTTC.

The chain employs TRBV30 and TRBJ1-6, with D possibly being TRBD1 (6 bases). This CDR3 comprises 15 residues. From germline, CDR1 is GTSNPN and CDR2 SVGIG (reference sequence). The V and J ends lost 6 bases and 6 bases respectively, with 18 bases between them. CDR3 region: CACKPQTGPNSPLHF. The CDR3 DNA is TGTGCCTGCAAACCTCAAACAGGGCCTAATTCACCCCTCCACTTT.

This clone was seen repeatedly, ten times or more. This rearrangement joins TRBV2 to TRBJ1-5; a weak D match, TRBD1 (5 bases). The CDR3 runs 14 residues. Germline V gene data show CDR1 as SNHLY and CDR2 as FYNNEI. V lost 2 bases and J 7 bases, leaving 12 bases between the germline ends. CDR3 DNA: TGTGCCAGCAGTGAATCCAGGGCCCGGCAGCCCCAGCATTTT. Translation: CASSESRARQPQHF.

This clone was picked up many times. This chain joins TRBV28 and TRBJ1-2; D ambiguous. The V gene's germline CDR1 is MDHEN and CDR2 SYDVKM. The CDR3 contains 14 residues. The V end lost 5 bases, the J end lost 1 base, and 11 bases lay between the germline ends. CDR3 in DNA: TGTGCCAGCAGTCTCCTGACACTTAACTATGGCTACACCTTC. This codes for CASSLLTLNYGYTF.

Many counts were recorded for this clone. In DNA, the CDR3 is TGTGCCACCAGCAGGGACGGGACAAAGTCCTACGAGCAGTACTTC. Translating it yields CATSRDGTKSYEQYF. The chain employs TRBV15 and TRBJ2-7; perhaps TRBD1 as D (6 bases). This CDR3 region has 15 residues. Germline lookup yields CDR1 LNHNV and CDR2 YYDKDF (reference sequence). V lost 3 bases and J lost 1, with 13 bases in between.

This clone appeared many times. The rearrangement joins TRBV5-1 to TRBJ2-5; a weak D match, TRBD2 (5 bases). CDR1 and CDR2 (germline): SGHRS, YFSETQ. The ends were cut back, 0 bases at V and 5 bases at J, with 14 bases in the middle. This CDR3 is 15 amino acids long. CDR3 coding DNA: TGCGCCAGCAGCTTGGAAGACGGGTCGGGGGAGACCCAGTACTTC. Protein product: CASSLEDGSGETQYF.

This clone was observed many times. This chain links TRBV18 with TRBJ2-3; 10 bases agree with TRBD2. The CDR3 length is 18 residues. Germline loops: CDR1 KGHSH, CDR2 LQKENI. V shed 0 bases, J shed 6 bases, and the junction held 12 bases outside the gene matches. The CDR3 nucleotides are TGTGCCAGCTCACCACCGTCTGGCCTAGCGGGAGCCGGGGATACGCAGTATTTT. It translates to CASSPPSGLAGAGDTQYF.

This clone has at least ten counts. V usage is TRBV5-6 and J usage is TRBJ1-2; D possibly corresponds to TRBD1 (5 bases). Germline V gives CDR1 SGHDT, CDR2 YYEEEE. V lost 4 bases to trimming and J lost 3 bases, with 10 bases between them. The CDR3 runs to 13 residues. CDR3 sequence reads: CASSPSGDYGYTF. The CDR3, as DNA: TGTGCCAGCAGCCCGTCGGGGGACTATGGCTACACCTTC.

In its sample, this clone was seen many times. The chain employs TRBV5-1 and TRBJ2-7, with a tentative D call TRBD1 (6 bases). This CDR3 spans 14 amino acids. The V gene lost 3 bases and the J gene lost 3 bases, with 13 bases spanning the gap. Germline V gene lookup returns CDR1 SGHRS and CDR2 YFSETQ. CDR3 bases: TGCGCCAGCAGCTACAGGGAAGGTGGCTACGAGCAGTACTTC. Translated: CASSYREGGYEQYF.

This clone showed up many times. CDR3 sequence (DNA): TGTGCCAGCAGTTACGGACAGGGTCTAAACTATGGCTACACCTTC. It encodes CASSYGQGLNYGYTF. The rearrangement uses TRBV27 and TRBJ1-2; 8 positions agree with TRBD1. This CDR3 has 15 residues. Trimming at V came to 4 bases and at J to 2 bases, leaving 6 bases not matched to a gene. The germline gives CDR1 MNHEY, CDR2 SMNVEV (reference sequence).

This clone was counted ten times or more. The rearrangement uses TRBV29-1 and TRBJ1-5; unclear D gene. Germline V gene data show CDR1 as SQVTM and CDR2 as ANQGSEA. V gave up 5 bases and J gave up 4 bases, with 18 bases separating them. The CDR3 is 15 amino acids. The CDR3 bases are TGCAGCGTTCGGTCGGGAGGAGGGCGAAATCAGCCCCAGCATTTT. It specifies CSVRSGGGRNQPQHF.